This T cell receptor beta chain emerged from a study of T cell repertoires in cytomegalovirus infection. Across the whole study: Selected CMV epitopes included recently identified HLA-C-restricted ones as well as well-studied HLA-B-restricted ones. An indication of both CMV infection and matching HLA type came from public TCR beta signatures.

This clonotype appeared many times. No antigen is known for it. Study-wide points: Totalled public TCR beta family frequency picked out people who carried CMV plus the relevant HLA. HLA-C-restricted CMV clonotypes gave the most frequent clonotype in two of eight donors.

The germline V and J ends were trimmed by 2 bases and 3 bases, with 14 bases remaining between them. Germline V CDR1 and CDR2: MNHEY, SVGAGI. This CDR3 spans 16 amino acids. Using its own MiXCR run on the reads, TCRdb lists one record per CDR3 protein. The sample carries some 900,000 distinct CDR3 sequences, approximately 32% recorded once. The chain links TRBV6-5 to TRBJ2-4; the D gene is possibly TRBD2 (5 bases). Source: cultured CD8+ T cells from PBMCs, taken from culture after CMV antigen stimulation. The clonotype comes from a human donor in good health (CMV status not recorded). Some clones in this sample may be carry-over from other donors' samples. The CDR3: CASSYRPWGDKNIQYF. The CDR3 DNA reads as TGTGCCAGCAGTTACCGGCCTTGGGGAGACAAAAACATTCAGTACTTC.